This T cell receptor beta chain is drawn from a study of CD8 T cells in ankylosing spondylitis. Study-wide results and caveats: What appeared characteristic of ankylosing spondylitis blood was a TCR beta motif of eight highly homologous variants.

For this clonotype: Its target is unknown.

V lost 1 base and J 7 bases, leaving 14 bases between the germline ends. The CDR3 runs 15 residues. CDR1 and CDR2 (germline): KGHSH, LQKENI. MiXCR was run by TCRdb on the 5' RACE reads, yielding one entry per CDR3 protein. The data hold around 770,000 distinct CDR3 sequences, with roughly 10% observed a single time. The rearrangement joins TRBV18 to TRBJ2-1; D possibly uses TRBD1 or TRBD2 (5 bases each). Sequenced material: blood, either unsorted or a sorted T cell fraction (not recorded which). The sequence came from a male donor with ankylosing spondylitis. The CDR3 spells CASSPRSGTANEQFF. CDR3 DNA: TGTGCCAGCTCACCACGGTCCGGGACCGCAAATGAGCAGTTCTTC.